The T cell receptor beta chain described here comes from a study of vaccination effects on CD4 cells after COVID-19. Study overall: Antigen-specific CD4+ T cells were expanded with viral peptide pools in the ViraFEST assay before sequencing. For each well, 1.9 million or so PBMC were cultured with about 10 IU/ml IL-2 and 9 to 10 ug/ml peptides.

The assay was immunoSEQ multiplex PCR, and TCRdb's table has in-frame clones only and misses some. Of 70,000 or so clones in the sample, 77% were seen once. The V gene's germline CDR1 is LNHDA and CDR2 SQIVND (reference sequence). The CDR3 has 13 residues. V lost 6 bases and J 5 bases, leaving 13 bases between the germline ends. The table lists this clone with a few counts. What it recognizes is unknown. At the end of 9 to 11 days of culture, CD4+ T cells were isolated. Each culture had half its medium swapped for IL-2 medium on days 3 and 7. The rearrangement links TRBV19 to TRBJ1-2; D gene unclear. Here the sequenced sample was CD4+ T cells from PBMCs cultured without peptide, taken before COVID-19 vaccination. The origin of this receptor is a human donor who received a COVID-19 vaccine. The CDR3 here is CASSAVALYGYTF. The CDR3 DNA sequence: TGTGCCAGTAGCGCGGTTGCCCTTTATGGCTACACCTTC.